The table lists the clone carrying this T cell receptor (beta chain) with a few counts. Other DNA sequences in this specimen translate into the identical CDR3. The sample is drawn from a study of shared clonotypes between healthy human individuals. Study details: Contributing individuals were a couple of females and three males aged 18 to 49. Donors had three CD4 naive, three CD4 memory, two CD8 naive and one CD8 memory plate apiece.

Healthy and HIV-negative, the adult donors had no recent acute infections or vaccinations. The table came from immunoSEQ multiplex PCR; TCRdb's copy has only in-frame clones and leaves some out. The sample lists approximately 740,000 clones, about 74% occurring once. This receptor was obtained from a woman in her twenties or thirties in good health. The sequenced sample consisted of memory CD4+ T cells sorted from blood. As to subset: CD45RA-negative fraction.

CDR3 DNA: TGTGCCAGCAGTGTACAGGGCTTTAATGAAAAACTGTTTTTT. Residues: CASSVQGFNEKLFF. The chain couples TRBV2 to TRBJ1-4; perhaps TRBD1 as D (6 bases). The CDR3 loop spans 14 amino acids. Germline assignment: CDR1 SNHLY and CDR2 FYNNEI. V shed 4 bases and J shed 4 bases, with 10 bases lying between them.